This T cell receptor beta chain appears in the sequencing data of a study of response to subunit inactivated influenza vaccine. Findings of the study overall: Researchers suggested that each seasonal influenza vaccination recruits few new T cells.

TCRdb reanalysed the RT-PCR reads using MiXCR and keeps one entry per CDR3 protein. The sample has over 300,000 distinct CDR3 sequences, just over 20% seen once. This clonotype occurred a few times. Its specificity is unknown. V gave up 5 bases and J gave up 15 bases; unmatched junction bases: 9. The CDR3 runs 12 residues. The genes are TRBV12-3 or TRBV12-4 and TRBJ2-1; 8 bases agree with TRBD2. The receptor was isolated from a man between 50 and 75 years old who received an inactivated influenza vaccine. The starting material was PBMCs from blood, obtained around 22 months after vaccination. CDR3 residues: CASSTAGGPRFF. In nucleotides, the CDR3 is TGTGCCAGCAGTACCGCGGGGGGCCCAAGGTTCTTC.